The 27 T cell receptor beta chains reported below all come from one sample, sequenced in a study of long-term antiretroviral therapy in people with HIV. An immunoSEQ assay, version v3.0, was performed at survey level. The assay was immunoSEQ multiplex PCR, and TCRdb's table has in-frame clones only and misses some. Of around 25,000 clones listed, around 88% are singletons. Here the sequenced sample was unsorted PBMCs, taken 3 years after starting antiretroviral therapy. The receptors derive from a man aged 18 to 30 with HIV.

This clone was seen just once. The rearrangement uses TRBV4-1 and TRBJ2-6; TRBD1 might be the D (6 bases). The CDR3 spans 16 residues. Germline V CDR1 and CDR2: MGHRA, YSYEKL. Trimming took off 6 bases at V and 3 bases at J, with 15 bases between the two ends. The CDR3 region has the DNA TGCGCCAGCAGAGCACAGGGATTACATGGGGCCAACGTCCTGACTTTC. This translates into CASRAQGLHGANVLTF.

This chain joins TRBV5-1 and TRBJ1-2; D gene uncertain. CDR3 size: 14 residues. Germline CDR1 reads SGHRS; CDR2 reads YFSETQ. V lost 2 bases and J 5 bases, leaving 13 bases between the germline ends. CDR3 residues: CASSLNPAEYGYTF. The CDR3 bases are TGCGCCAGCAGCTTAAACCCGGCCGAGTATGGCTACACCTTC.

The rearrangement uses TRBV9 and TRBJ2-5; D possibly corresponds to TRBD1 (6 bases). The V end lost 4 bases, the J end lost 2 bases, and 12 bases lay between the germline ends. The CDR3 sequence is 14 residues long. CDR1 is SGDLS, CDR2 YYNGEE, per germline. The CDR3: CASSQGTGQETQYF. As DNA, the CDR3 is TGTGCCAGCAGCCAGGGGACCGGTCAAGAGACCCAGTACTTC.

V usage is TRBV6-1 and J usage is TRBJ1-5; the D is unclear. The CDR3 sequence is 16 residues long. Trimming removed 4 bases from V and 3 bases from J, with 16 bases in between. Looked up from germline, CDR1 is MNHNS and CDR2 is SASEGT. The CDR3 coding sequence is TGTGCCAGCAGTGCCTCCGTAGCTTCCAACAATCAGCCCCAGCATTTT. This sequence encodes CASSASVASNNQPQHF.

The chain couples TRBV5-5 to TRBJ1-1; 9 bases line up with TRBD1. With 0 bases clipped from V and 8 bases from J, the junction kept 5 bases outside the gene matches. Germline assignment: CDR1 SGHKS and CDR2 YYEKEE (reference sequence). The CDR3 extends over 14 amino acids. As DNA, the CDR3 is TGTGCCAGCAGCTTGGGTGGACAGGGGATAGAAGCTTTCTTT. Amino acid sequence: CASSLGGQGIEAFF.

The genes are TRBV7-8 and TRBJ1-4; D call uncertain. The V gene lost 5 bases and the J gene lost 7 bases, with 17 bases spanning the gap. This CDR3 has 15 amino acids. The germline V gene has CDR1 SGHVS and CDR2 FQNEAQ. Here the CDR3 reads CASSAPKLGLEKLFF. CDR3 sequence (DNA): TGTGCCAGCAGCGCGCCGAAATTAGGCCTTGAAAAACTGTTTTTT.

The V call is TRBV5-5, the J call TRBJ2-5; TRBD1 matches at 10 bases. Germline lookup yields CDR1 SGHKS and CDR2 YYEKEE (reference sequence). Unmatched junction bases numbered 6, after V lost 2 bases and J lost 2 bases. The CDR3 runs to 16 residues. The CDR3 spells CASSLWGQGRQETQYF. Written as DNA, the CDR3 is TGTGCCAGCAGCTTATGGGGACAGGGGCGGCAAGAGACCCAGTACTTC. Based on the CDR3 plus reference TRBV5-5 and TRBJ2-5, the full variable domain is DAGVTQSPTHLIKTRGQQVTLRCSPISGHKSVSWYQQVLGQGPQFIFQYYEKEERGRGNFPDRFSARQFPNYSSELNVNALLLGDSALYLCASSLWGQGRQETQYFGPGTRLLVL.

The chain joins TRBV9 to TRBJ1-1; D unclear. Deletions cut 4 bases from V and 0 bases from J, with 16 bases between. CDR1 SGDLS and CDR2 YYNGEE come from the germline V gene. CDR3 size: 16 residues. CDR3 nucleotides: TGTGCCAGCAGCCCGAGGAGAACAGCCCTGAACACTGAAGCTTTCTTT. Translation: CASSPRRTALNTEAFF.

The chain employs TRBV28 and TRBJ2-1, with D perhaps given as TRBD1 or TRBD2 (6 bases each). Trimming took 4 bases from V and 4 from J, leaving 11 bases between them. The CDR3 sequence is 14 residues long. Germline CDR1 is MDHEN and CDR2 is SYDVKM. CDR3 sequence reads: CASSSGEVYNEQFF. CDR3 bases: TGTGCCAGCAGTTCAGGGGAGGTTTACAATGAGCAGTTCTTC. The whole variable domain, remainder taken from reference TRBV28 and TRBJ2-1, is DVKVTQSSRYLVKRTGEKVFLECVQDMDHENMFWYRQDPGLGLRLIYFSYDVKMKEKGDIPEGYSVSREKKERFSLILESASTNQTSMYLCASSSGEVYNEQFFGPGTRLTVL.

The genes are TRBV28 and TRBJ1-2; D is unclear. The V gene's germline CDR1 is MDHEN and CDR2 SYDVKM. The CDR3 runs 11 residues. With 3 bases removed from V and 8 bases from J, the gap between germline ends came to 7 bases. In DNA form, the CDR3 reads TGTGCCAGCAGTTTCAACCACGGCTACACCTTC. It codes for CASSFNHGYTF.

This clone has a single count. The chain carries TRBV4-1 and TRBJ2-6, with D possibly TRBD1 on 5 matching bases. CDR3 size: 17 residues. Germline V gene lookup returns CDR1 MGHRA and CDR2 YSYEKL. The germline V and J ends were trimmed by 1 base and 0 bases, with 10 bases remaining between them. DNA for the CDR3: TGCGCCAGCAGCCAAGCGACAGCAAACTCTGGGGCCAACGTCCTGACTTTC. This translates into CASSQATANSGANVLTF.

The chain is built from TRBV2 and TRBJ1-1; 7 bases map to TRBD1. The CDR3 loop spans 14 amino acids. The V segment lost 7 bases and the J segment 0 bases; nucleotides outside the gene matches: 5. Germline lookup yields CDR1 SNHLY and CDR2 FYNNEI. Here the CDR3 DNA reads TGTGCCAGCAAGAAAGGGACAGTGAACACTGAAGCTTTCTTT. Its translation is CASKKGTVNTEAFF.

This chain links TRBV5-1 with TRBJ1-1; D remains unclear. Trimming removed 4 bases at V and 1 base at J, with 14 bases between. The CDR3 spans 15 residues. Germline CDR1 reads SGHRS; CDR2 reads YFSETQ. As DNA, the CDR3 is TGCGCCAGCAGCGACGGGGTCGGGCAGAACACTGAAGCTTTCTTT. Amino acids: CASSDGVGQNTEAFF.

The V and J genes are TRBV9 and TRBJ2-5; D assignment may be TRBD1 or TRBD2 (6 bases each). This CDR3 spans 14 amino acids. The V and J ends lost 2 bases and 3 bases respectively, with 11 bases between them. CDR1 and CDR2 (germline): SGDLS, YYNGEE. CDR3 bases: TGTGCCAGCAGCGTGAGGGGGGCGGAAGAGACCCAGTACTTC. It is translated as CASSVRGAEETQYF.

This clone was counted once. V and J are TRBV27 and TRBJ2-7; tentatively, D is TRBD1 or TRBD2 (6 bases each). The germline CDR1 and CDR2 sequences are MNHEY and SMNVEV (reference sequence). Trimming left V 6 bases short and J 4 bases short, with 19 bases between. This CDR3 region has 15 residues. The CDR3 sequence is CASRSAGGPLYEQYF. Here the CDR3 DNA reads TGTGCCAGCAGATCCGCCGGGGGCCCCCTTTACGAGCAGTACTTC.

DNA for the CDR3: TGTGCCAGCAGCCAAGTTGAGGCAGGGAACGGCTACACCTTC. Protein: CASSQVEAGNGYTF. The V gene is TRBV4-2, the J gene TRBJ1-2; tentative D call: TRBD1 (5 bases). V was shortened by 1 base and J by 8 bases, with 14 bases between the two germline ends. This CDR3 has 14 amino acids. Germline values: CDR1 LGHNA, CDR2 YNFKEQ.

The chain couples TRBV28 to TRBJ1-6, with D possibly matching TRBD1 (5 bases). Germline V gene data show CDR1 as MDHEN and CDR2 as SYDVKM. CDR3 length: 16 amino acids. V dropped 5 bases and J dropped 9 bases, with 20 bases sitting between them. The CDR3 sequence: CASSTSSGLRPSPLHF. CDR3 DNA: TGTGCCAGCAGTACTTCATCGGGACTGCGGCCTTCACCCCTCCACTTT.

Written as DNA, the CDR3 is TGTGCCAGCAGCTCAGAGGGGGAGCAGTACTTC. Translated: CASSSEGEQYF. This rearrangement joins TRBV7-9 to TRBJ2-7; D possibly uses TRBD1 or TRBD2 (5 bases each). The V and J ends lost 4 bases and 7 bases respectively, with 8 bases between them. Germline CDR1 reads SEHNR; CDR2 reads FQNEAQ (reference sequence). The CDR3 has 11 residues. Drawing the rest from reference TRBV7-9 and TRBJ2-7, the complete variable domain is DTGVSQNPRHKITKRGQNVTFRCDPISEHNRLYWYRQTLGQGPEFLTYFQNEAQLEKSRLLSDRFSAERPKGSFSTLEIQRTEQGDSAMYLCASSSEGEQYFGPGTRLTVT.

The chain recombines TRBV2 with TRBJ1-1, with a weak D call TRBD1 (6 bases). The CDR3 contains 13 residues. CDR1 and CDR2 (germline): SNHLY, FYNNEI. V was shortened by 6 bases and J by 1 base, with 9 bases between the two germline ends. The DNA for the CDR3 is TGTGCCAGCAGGATACAGGGGAACACTGAAGCTTTCTTT. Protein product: CASRIQGNTEAFF.

The CDR3 here is CASSKEKLFF. The CDR3 region has the DNA TGTGCCAGCAGCAAAGAAAAACTGTTTTTT. V usage is TRBV21-1 and J usage is TRBJ1-4. TRBV21-1 is a recognized pseudogene. The CDR3 has 10 residues.

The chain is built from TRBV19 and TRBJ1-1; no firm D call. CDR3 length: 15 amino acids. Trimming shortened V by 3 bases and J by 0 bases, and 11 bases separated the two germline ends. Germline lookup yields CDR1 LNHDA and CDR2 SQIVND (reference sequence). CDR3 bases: TGTGCCAGTAGTATCTCCGGACGGATGAACACTGAAGCTTTCTTT. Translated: CASSISGRMNTEAFF.

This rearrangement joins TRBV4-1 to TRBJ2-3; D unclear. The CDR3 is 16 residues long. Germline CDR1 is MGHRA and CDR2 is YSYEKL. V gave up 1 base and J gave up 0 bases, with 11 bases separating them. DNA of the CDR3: TGCGCCAGCAGCCAAGTAAATCTCGTAAGCACAGATACGCAGTATTTT. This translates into CASSQVNLVSTDTQYF.

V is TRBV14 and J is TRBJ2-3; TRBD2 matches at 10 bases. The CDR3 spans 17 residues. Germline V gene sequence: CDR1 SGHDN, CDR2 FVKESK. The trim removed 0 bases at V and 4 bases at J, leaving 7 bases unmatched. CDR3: CASSQDSGAGGPDTQYF. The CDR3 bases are TGTGCCAGCAGCCAAGATTCGGGAGCGGGGGGGCCAGATACGCAGTATTTT.

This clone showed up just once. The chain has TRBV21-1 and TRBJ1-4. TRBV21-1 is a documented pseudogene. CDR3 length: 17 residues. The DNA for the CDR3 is TGTGCCAGCAGCCCCAACGAAAAACCGGAAACAAATGAAAAACTGTTTTTT. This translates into CASSPNEKPETNEKLFF.

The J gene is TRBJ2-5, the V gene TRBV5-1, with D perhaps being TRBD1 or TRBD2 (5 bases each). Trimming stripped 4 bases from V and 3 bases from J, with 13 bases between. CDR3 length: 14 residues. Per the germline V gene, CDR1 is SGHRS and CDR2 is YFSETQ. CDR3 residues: CASSTAGAEETQYF. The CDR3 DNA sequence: TGCGCCAGCAGCACTGCCGGGGCCGAAGAGACCCAGTACTTC.

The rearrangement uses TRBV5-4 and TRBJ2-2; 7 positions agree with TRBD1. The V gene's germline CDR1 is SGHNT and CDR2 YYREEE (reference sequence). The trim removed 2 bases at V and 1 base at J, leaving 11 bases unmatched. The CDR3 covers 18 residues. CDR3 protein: CASSLRQLGTENTGELFF. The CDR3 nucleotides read TGTGCCAGCAGCTTACGACAGTTGGGGACAGAGAACACCGGGGAGCTGTTTTTT.

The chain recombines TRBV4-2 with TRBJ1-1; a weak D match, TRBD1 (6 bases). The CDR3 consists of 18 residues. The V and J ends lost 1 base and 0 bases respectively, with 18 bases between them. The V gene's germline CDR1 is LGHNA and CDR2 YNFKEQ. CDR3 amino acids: CASSQVWLTGGLNTEAFF. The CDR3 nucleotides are TGTGCCAGCAGCCAAGTTTGGTTAACTGGGGGCTTGAACACTGAAGCTTTCTTT.